This record concerns one T cell receptor beta chain sequence. Antigen unknown. The CDR3 regions of TCR beta were amplified from RNA transcripts. HTBI primers were the set used in a first-round RT-PCR of the TCR CDR3. TCRdb itself ran the multiplex PCR reads through MiXCR, one entry per CDR3 protein. The sample holds around 570,000 distinct CDR3 sequences, 15% to 20% seen once. This sample was taken from a study of T cells in Graves' hyperthyroidism and ophthalmopathy. Looking at the study overall: The authors collected peripheral blood at initial diagnosis, before any treatment.

Study findings and constraints: The majority of expanded thyroid clonotypes above 0.001 also appeared in blood.

The PBMCs had their origin in 10 ml of fresh peripheral blood. V trimming: 1 base; J trimming: 6 bases; junction bases outside the gene matches: 3. CDR1 is SGHRS and CDR2 is YFSETQ in the germline V gene. CDR3 length: 13 residues. The TCR originated in a man aged 35 to 55 with Graves' ophthalmopathy. The chain is built from TRBV5-1 and TRBJ2-7; 8 bases match TRBD1. Sequenced: blood. The CDR3 loop reads CASSLFGTGEQYF. Here the CDR3 DNA reads TGCGCCAGCAGCTTGTTTGGGACAGGCGAGCAGTACTTC.